These T cell receptor beta chains were read from a single sample in a study of graft-versus-host responses after intestinal transplantation. The antigens of these receptors remain unknown. Only in-frame clones appear in the TCRdb table, and some are missing; sequencing was by immunoSEQ multiplex PCR. Of roughly 90,000 clones in the sample, 88% were seen once. The source was unstimulated CD4+ T cells sorted from spleen or lymph node cells, collected before transplant. These receptors were collected from a human donor who was the organ donor for an intestinal transplant. The CDR3 runs from the conserved cysteine through the conserved F or W. D genes are given only for firm matches.

j_gene	v_gene	d_gene	CDR3aa
TRBJ2-5	TRBV2	TRBD2	CASSDRRGEETQYF
TRBJ2-1	TRBV20-1	-	CSGGVNEQFF
TRBJ1-2	TRBV2	TRBD1	CASRSDRENYGYTF
TRBJ1-3	TRBV18	TRBD1	CASSPFGTGVTLSSGNTIYF
TRBJ1-3	TRBV28	-	CASSRAGTGNTIYF
TRBJ2-3	TRBV6-5	-	CASSPGLYGAQYF
TRBJ2-1	TRBV10-3	-	CAISESSREQFF
TRBJ2-5	TRBV18	TRBD2	CASSLSRAGVGETQYF
TRBJ1-5	TRBV6-1	-	CASRTFYSGSQPQHF
TRBJ2-6	TRBV5-1	TRBD1	CASSGDRAGANVLTF
TRBJ1-3	TRBV4-1	-	CASSQEEVLGNTIYF
TRBJ2-3	TRBV4-3	TRBD2	CASSLLAGGGDTQYF
TRBJ1-1	TRBV18	-	CASSPSQGRFTEAFF
TRBJ1-1	TRBV5-1	TRBD1	CASSLSPGQGNTEAFF
TRBJ1-1	TRBV2	TRBD1	CASRDQGENTEAFF
TRBJ2-5	TRBV13	TRBD1	CASSSSGTGAETQYF
TRBJ2-7	TRBV7-8	TRBD2	CASSLGLAFDEQYF
TRBJ2-7	TRBV23-1	-	CASSQIHRERYEQYF
TRBJ2-5	TRBV2	TRBD2	CASSDWGGRLQETQYF
TRBJ2-5	TRBV5-1	TRBD1	CAGSHGQEETQYF
TRBJ1-2	TRBV28	TRBD1	CASKPGDREPNYGYTF
TRBJ2-1	TRBV5-6	TRBD1	CASSQNDRDAFF
TRBJ2-7	TRBV28	TRBD1	CASRTTGAYEQYF
TRBJ1-1	TRBV6-5	-	CASSYRRGNTEAFF
TRBJ1-5	TRBV19	-	CASSKQGVLQPQHF
TRBJ2-2	TRBV9	TRBD2	CASSAGLAGRLANTGELFF
TRBJ2-2	TRBV7-9	TRBD2	CASSSDHLRGDTGELFF
TRBJ1-6	TRBV19	-	CASSISNSPLHF
TRBJ2-1	TRBV28	-	CASSLRNEQFF
TRBJ2-7	TRBV12-2	-	CASRLNGGSSYEQYF
TRBJ2-1	TRBV5-4	TRBD2	CASRAGSGDYNEQFF
TRBJ1-1	TRBV5-4	-	CASSSNPAGYLGTEAFF
TRBJ2-3	TRBV28	TRBD2	CASSLLAGGQNTQYF
TRBJ1-2	TRBV7-3	TRBD1	CASSPGTGGGDYGYTF